This T cell receptor beta chain emerged from a study of human T cells and chemical hapten exposure. About the study: For the roughly 26-week duration of the study, patients were given weekly doses of diphenylcyclopropenone on the scalp.

Original processing notes: Samples contained a median of roughly 99,000 TCRs, with a range of 23,224 to 690,600. TCRdb ran MiXCR on the RACE reads and lists one entry per CDR3 protein. The V and J calls and clone size are TCRdb's, not the authors'. The sample records roughly 38,000 distinct CDR3 sequences, more than 8% being singletons. Time point here: patch test 3, about 24 weeks after DPC sensitization. Regarding treatment: therapeutic diphenylcyclopropenone sensitization with weekly scalp DPC. The study extracted total RNA from unfractionated whole blood. In its sample, this clonotype was seen many times. The antigen is undetermined. J was trimmed by 2 bases and V by 0 bases; bases with no gene match: 7. The CDR3 runs to 16 residues. Germline V gene data show CDR1 as DFQATT and CDR2 as SNEGSKA (reference sequence). Findings and limits, study-wide: Sensitizing with DPC caused no change in TCRs above 1 in 1000 frequency.

The material was whole blood, obtained in connection with sensitization to the hapten diphenylcyclopropenone (DPC). This chain links TRBV20-1 with TRBJ2-3; 8 bases are shared with TRBD2. This TCR was sampled from a man between 50 and 59 years old with alopecia areata. Some clones in this sample may be carry-over from other donors' samples. CDR3 sequence reads: CSARDPLAGDTDTQYF. The DNA of the CDR3 is TGCAGTGCTAGAGACCCCCTAGCGGGTGACACAGATACGCAGTATTTT.